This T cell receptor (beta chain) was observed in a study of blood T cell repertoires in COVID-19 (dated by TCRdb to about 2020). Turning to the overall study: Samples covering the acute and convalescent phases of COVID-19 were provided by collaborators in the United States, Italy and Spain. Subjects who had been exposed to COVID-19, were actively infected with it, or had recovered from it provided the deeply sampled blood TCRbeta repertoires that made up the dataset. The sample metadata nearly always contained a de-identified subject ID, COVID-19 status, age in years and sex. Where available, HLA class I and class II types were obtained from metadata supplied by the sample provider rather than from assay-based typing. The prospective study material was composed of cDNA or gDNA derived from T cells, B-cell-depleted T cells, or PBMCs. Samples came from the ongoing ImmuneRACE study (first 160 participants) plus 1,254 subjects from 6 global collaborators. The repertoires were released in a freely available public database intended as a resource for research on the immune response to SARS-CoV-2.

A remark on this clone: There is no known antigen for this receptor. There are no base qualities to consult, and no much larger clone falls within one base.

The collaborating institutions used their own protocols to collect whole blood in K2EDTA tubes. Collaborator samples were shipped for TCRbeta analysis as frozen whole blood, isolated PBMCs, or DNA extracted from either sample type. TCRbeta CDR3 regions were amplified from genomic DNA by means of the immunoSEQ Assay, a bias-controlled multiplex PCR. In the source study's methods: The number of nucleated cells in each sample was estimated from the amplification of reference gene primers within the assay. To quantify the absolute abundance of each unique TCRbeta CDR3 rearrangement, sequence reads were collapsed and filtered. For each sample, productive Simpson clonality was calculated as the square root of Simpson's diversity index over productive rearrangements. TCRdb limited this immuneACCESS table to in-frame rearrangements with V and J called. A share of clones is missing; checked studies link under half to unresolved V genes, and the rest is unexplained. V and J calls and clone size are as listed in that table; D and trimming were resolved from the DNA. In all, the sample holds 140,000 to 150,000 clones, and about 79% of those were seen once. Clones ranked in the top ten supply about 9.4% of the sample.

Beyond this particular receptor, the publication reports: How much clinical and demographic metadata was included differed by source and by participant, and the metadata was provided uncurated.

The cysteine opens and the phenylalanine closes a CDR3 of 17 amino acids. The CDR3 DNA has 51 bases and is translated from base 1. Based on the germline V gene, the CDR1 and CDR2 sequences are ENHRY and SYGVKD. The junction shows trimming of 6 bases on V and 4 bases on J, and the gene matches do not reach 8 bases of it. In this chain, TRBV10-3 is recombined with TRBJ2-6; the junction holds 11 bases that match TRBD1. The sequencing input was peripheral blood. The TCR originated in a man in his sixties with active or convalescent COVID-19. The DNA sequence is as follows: TGTGCCATCAGCGAGGACAGGGGGCGCATCGGGGCCAACGTCCTGACTTTC. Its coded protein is CAISEDRGRIGANVLTF.